This TCR beta chain was identified during a study of T cell changes during pregnancy in multiple sclerosis. Clones were sequenced by immunoSEQ multiplex PCR, and TCRdb holds only the in-frame ones, with some missing. Of fewer than 60,000 clones listed, approximately 95% are singletons. The sequences come from CD8+ T cells from peripheral blood mononuclear cells, collected in the first trimester of pregnancy. This sequence was found in a female donor with multiple sclerosis, enrolled in a pregnancy study.

The CDR3, as DNA: TGTGCCAGCAGCTCGACTAGCGGGAGGGCTACCTACGAGCAGTACTTC. It is translated as CASSSTSGRATYEQYF. The gene calls are TRBV11-2 and TRBJ2-7, with 14 bases fitting TRBD2. This CDR3 contains 16 residues. The J segment lost 2 bases and the V segment lost 4 bases, leaving 4 bases of the junction unmatched. Germline-derived CDR1 and CDR2 are SGHAT and FQNNGV.